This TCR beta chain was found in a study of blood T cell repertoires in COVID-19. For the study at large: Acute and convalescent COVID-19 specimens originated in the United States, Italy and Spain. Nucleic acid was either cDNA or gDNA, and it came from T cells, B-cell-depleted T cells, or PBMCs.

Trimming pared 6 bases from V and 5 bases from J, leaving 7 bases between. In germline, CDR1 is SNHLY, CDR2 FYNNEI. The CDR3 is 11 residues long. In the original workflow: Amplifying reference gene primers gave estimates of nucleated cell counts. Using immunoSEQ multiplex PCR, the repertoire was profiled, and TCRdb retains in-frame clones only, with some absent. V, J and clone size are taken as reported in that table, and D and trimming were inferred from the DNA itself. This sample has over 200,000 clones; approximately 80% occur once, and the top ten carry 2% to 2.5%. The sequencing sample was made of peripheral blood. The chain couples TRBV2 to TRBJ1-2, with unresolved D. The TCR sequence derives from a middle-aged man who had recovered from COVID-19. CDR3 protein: CASRTEYGYTF. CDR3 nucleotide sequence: TGTGCCAGCAGAACAGAGTATGGCTACACCTTC.